Listed below are T cell receptor beta chains from one sample, sequenced in a study of T cell changes during pregnancy in multiple sclerosis. Using immunoSEQ multiplex PCR, the repertoire was profiled, and TCRdb retains in-frame clones only, with some absent. The data show approximately 68,000 clones, 91% seen once. Here the sequenced sample was peripheral blood, taken in the third trimester of pregnancy. Every receptor here comes from a female donor in good health, enrolled as a control in a pregnancy study. Both conserved end residues are part of each CDR3.

>TRBV5-1|16
CASSRAASGNTGELFF
>TRBV5-1|14
CASVRAPGEGTIYF
>TRBV18|17
CASSPLAGGPTPSEAFF
>TRBV13|15
CASSLATGVGETQYF
>TRBV29-1|11
CSVNAEGALHF
>TRBV6-5|16
CASSYWRGQNNSPLHF
>TRBV2|15
CASVPDQGVGETQYF
>TRBV27|17
CASSSPSTGRGTDTQYF
>TRBV15|16
CATKAVSGQGSTEAFF
>TRBV19|15
CASSIGTSGSYEQYF
>TRBV5-6|15
CASSSRRQGNYGYTF
>TRBV7-2|17
CASSPRGTSGSYNEQFF
>TRBV18|15
CASSPRGGASYGYTF
>TRBV28|13
CASSLHRGNGYTF
>TRBV6-1|13
CASSGQGYTEAFF
>TRBV2|13
CASSESGIQPQHF
>TRBV4-3|15
CASSQESSGYYGYTF
>TRBV6-1|13
CASTPTGRYEQYF
>TRBV11-2|15
CASSPRRTYAYGYTF
>TRBV28|14
CASSVQATNEKLFF
>TRBV27|14
CASSLFRDPYEQYF
>TRBV5-1|14
CASSPTATNEKLFF
>TRBV9|16
CASSVMSGQGADEQYF
>TRBV7-2|15
CASSPRLGLGYEQYF
>TRBV19|11
CATRRGEAQTF
>TRBV5-1|14
CASSWTGDTGELFF
>TRBV6-1|17
CASSELVGGNLNEKLFF
>TRBV5-1|15
CASSPPTSSTDTQYF
>TRBV18|15
CASSPPRLGGREQYF
>TRBV5-1|16
CASSFSRDRSSDTQYF
>TRBV29-1|15
CSVGARGPEGNTIYF
>TRBV6-5|15
CASRLDPGTGSEAFF
>TRBV29-1|14
CSVQGGHPDTEAFF
>TRBV6-4|13
CASSDRGITEAFF
>TRBV13|15
CASSLVGRGTDTQYF
>TRBV18|15
CASSPPSGSGETQYF
>TRBV7-7|13
CASSLLVNTEAFF
>TRBV7-2|15
CASSLARGNTGELFF
>TRBV2|14
CASSATNVQETQYF
>TRBV29-1|16
CSVEGRGRLYQETQYF
>TRBV27|15
CASSSPGGLYNEQFF